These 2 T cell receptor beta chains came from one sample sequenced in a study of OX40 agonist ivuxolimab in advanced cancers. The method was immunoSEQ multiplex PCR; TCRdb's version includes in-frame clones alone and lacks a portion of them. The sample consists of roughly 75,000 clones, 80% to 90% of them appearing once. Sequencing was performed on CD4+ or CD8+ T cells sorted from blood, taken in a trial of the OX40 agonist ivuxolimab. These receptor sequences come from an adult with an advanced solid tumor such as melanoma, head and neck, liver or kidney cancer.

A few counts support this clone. The DNA for the CDR3 is TGCGCCAGCAGCCTCCAGCATCCCACTGAAGCTTTCTTT. Protein: CASSLQHPTEAFF. V is TRBV5-1 and J is TRBJ1-1; D not resolved. The CDR3 has 13 residues. CDR1 SGHRS and CDR2 YFSETQ come from the germline V gene. Between the trimmed V and J ends, which lost 4 bases and 4 bases, there was a span of 11 bases.

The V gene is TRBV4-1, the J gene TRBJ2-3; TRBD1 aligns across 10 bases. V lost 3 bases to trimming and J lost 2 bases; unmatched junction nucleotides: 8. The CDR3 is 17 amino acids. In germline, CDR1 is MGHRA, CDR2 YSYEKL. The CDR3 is CASSHEGTGDFTDTQYF. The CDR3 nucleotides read TGCGCCAGCAGCCATGAGGGGACAGGGGACTTCACAGATACGCAGTATTTT.